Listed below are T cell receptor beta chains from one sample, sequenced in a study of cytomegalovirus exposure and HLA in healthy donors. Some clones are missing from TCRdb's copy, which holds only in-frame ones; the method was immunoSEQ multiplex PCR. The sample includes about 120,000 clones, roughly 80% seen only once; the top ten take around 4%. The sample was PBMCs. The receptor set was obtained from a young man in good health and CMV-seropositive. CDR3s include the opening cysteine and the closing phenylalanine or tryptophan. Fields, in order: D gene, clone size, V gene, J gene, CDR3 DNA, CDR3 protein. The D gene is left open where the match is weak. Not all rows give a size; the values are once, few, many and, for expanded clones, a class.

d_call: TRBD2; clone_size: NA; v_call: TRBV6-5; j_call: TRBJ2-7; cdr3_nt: TGTGCCAGCAGGGCTGGACTAGCAGACGAGCAGTACTTC; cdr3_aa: CASRAGLADEQYF
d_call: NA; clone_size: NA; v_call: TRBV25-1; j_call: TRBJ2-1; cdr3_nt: TGTGCCAGCAGTGTCCCAGGATACAATGAGCAGTTCTTC; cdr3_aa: CASSVPGYNEQFF
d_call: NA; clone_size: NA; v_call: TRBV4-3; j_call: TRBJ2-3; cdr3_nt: TGCGCCAGCAGCCAAGAGTCCCTAGTCACAGATACGCAGTATTTT; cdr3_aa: CASSQESLVTDTQYF
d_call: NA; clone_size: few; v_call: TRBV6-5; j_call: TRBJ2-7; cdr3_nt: TGTGCCAGCAGTGATAGGAACAGGGCCCACGAGCAGTACTTC; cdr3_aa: CASSDRNRAHEQYF
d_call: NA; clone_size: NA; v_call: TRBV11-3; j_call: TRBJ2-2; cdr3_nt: TGTGCCAGCAGCCCCGGGGGGGAGCTGTTTTTT; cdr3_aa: CASSPGGELFF
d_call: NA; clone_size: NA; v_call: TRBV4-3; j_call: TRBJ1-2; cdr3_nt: TGCGCCAGCAGCCCGCGGGCAGGGGCGGGCTATGGCTACACCTTC; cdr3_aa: CASSPRAGAGYGYTF
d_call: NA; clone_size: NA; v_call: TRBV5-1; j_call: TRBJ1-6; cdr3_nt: TGCGCCAGCAGCTTGCTGGGGGCACCCTCCTATAATTCACCCCTCCACTTT; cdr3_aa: CASSLLGAPSYNSPLHF
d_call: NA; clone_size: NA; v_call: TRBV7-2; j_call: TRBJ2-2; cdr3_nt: TGTGCCAGCAGCTCAAAAACAACAGGAGCGAACACCGGGGAGCTGTTTTTT; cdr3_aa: CASSSKTTGANTGELFF
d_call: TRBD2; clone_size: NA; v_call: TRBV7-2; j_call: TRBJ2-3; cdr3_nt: TGTGCCAGCAGCCCGGGACTAGCGGGAGTAGGGACAGATACGCAGTATTTT; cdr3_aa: CASSPGLAGVGTDTQYF
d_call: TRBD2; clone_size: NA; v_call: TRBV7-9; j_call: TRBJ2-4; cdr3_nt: TGTGCCAGCAGGGGAAGCGGGGGGGTAGCCAAAAACATTCAGTACTTC; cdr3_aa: CASRGSGGVAKNIQYF
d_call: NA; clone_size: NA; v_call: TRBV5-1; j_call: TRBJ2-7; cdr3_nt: TGCGCCAGCAGCGACTTAGAATACGAGCAGTACTTC; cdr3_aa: CASSDLEYEQYF
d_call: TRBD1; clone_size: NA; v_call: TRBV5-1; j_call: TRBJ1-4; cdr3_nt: TGCGCCAGCAGCTTAGACAGGGCAACTAATGAAAAACTGTTTTTT; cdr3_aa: CASSLDRATNEKLFF